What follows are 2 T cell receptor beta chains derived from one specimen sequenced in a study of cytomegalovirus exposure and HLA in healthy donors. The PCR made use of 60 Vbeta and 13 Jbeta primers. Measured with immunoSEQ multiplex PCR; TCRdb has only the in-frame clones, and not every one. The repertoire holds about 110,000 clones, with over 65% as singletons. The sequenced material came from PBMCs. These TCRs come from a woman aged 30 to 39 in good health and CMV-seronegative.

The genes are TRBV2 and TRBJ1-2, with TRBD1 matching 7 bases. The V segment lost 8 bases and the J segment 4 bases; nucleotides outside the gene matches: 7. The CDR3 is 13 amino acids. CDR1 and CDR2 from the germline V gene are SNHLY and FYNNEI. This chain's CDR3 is CASQNRGLYGYTF. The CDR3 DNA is TGTGCCAGCCAGAACAGGGGACTCTATGGCTACACCTTC.

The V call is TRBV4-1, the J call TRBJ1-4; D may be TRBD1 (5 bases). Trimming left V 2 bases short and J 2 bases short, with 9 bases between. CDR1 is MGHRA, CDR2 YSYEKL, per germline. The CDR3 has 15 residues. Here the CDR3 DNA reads TGCGCCAGCAGCCAACTACAGGAGACTAATGAAAAACTGTTTTTT. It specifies CASSQLQETNEKLFF.